This paragraph covers one T cell receptor beta chain sequence. Its antigen is as yet unknown. The record originates from a study of T-cell reconstitution after alpha-beta-depleted transplantation in children. Unique molecular identifiers tagged the TCRbeta library. TCRdb re-called the PCR reads through MiXCR, storing one row per CDR3 protein. This sample carries 550,000 to 600,000 distinct CDR3 sequences, 20% to 25% of them seen once, and the ten largest clones take roughly 15%. Study outcomes and limitations: Fresh T-cell production supplied most of the T-cell counts and diversity seen one year after transplant. The origin of high day-60 TCRbeta diversity in some patients lay in surviving recipient T cells and thymic progenitors. Reported findings indicate that, about two months after transplant, alpha-beta T cells came from several hundred expanded clones, which were derived from non-depleted graft cells.

Trimming at V came to 0 bases and at J to 9 bases, leaving 7 bases not matched to a gene. CDR3 length equals 16 residues. CDR1 is SGDLS and CDR2 is YYNGEE in the germline V gene. The V and J genes are TRBV9 and TRBJ2-1; 12 positions agree with TRBD2. The source is a boy less than two years old who had a stem cell transplant for acute myeloid leukemia, so the T cells may come from the graft donor. This sample comprised PBMCs, mostly from graft donor cells, obtained 360 days after TCRalphabeta/CD19-depleted stem cell transplant. CDR3 nucleotide sequence: TGTGCCAGCAGCGTAGAAGGTCTAGCGGGGGGGAGTGAGCAGTTCTTC. The encoded protein is CASSVEGLAGGSEQFF.